The sequence of this TCR beta chain was determined in a study of TIL therapy for anti-PD-1-resistant metastatic lung cancer. The libraries were made with immunoSEQ v3. The method was immunoSEQ multiplex PCR; TCRdb's version includes in-frame clones alone and lacks a portion of them. This sample has under 60,000 clones, with roughly 85% found just once. The time point denotes: pre-treatment sample, taken before nivolumab and TIL therapy. This CDR3 is built from 14 residues. Looked up from germline, CDR1 is LGHDT and CDR2 is YNNKEL (reference sequence). V shed 2 bases and J shed 5 bases, with 12 bases lying between them.

This chain joins TRBV3-1 (or the pseudogene TRBV3-2) and TRBJ2-5; D call uncertain. Sequences were derived from blood, sampled at baseline. The TCR was taken from a person aged 25 to 85 with non-small cell lung cancer. As DNA, the CDR3 is TGTGCCAGCAGCCAACGGAGTAATTGGGAGACCCAGTACTTC. The encoded protein is CASSQRSNWETQYF.